Following are 11 T cell receptor beta chains from one sample sequenced in a study of CD8 T cells in Susac syndrome. After extraction with the RNeasy kit, roughly 0.45 to 1 ug of the RNA was reverse transcribed using random hexamers. MiXCR was run by TCRdb on the immunoSEQ multiplex PCR reads, yielding one entry per CDR3 protein. Of some 150,000 distinct CDR3 sequences in the sample, around 94% were seen once. Sequenced: CD4+ T cells from PBMCs. Receptors were obtained from a human donor in good health.

The CDR3 loop reads CASSLDRRYGYTF. The CDR3 DNA sequence: TGTGCCAGTTCCCTCGACAGGAGATATGGCTACACCTTC. The gene calls are TRBV19 and TRBJ1-2, with D perhaps TRBD1 (6 bases). The V end lost 8 bases, the J end lost 5 bases, and 15 bases lay between the germline ends. The CDR3 is 13 amino acids. CDR1 and CDR2 from the germline V gene are LNHDA and SQIVND (reference sequence).

This clonotype was counted a single time. J is TRBJ2-1 and V is TRBV27; 11 bases are shared with TRBD1. V gave up 6 bases and J gave up 7 bases; unmatched junction bases: 8. The CDR3 consists of 15 residues. Germline V gives CDR1 MNHEY, CDR2 SMNVEV (reference sequence). The CDR3 DNA reads as TGTGCCAGCAGCCGGACAGGGGGCACTCGGAATGAGCAGTTCTTC. This codes for CASSRTGGTRNEQFF.

The CDR3 loop is CSARGYGPGYGYTF. In DNA form, the CDR3 reads TGCAGTGCTAGGGGGTACGGGCCGGGCTATGGCTACACCTTC. This rearrangement joins TRBV20-1 to TRBJ1-2; no definite D call. Germline V gene lookup returns CDR1 DFQATT and CDR2 SNEGSKA (reference sequence). The CDR3 contains 14 residues. Deletions cut 3 bases from V and 4 bases from J, with 15 bases between.

Here the CDR3 reads CASRKGANYGYTF. CDR3 coding DNA: TGTGCCAGCAGGAAGGGAGCTAACTATGGCTACACCTTC. The chain recombines TRBV6-1 with TRBJ1-2; D gene uncertain. Between the trimmed V and J ends, which lost 6 bases and 0 bases, there was a span of 8 bases. The CDR3 loop spans 13 amino acids. Germline CDR1 MNHNS, CDR2 SASEGT.

This sequence joins TRBV7-2 and TRBJ2-3; 7 bases fit TRBD1. CDR1 is SGHTA and CDR2 is FQGNSA in the germline V gene. The J segment lost 1 base and the V segment lost 5 bases, leaving 3 bases of the junction unmatched. The CDR3 has 14 residues. The CDR3 nucleotides read TGTGCCAGCAGCCCAGGGGGTCGCACAGATACGCAGTATTTT. This gives the protein CASSPGGRTDTQYF.

The V gene is TRBV11-2, the J gene TRBJ2-1, with D tentatively TRBD2 (6 bases). Trimming pared 3 bases from V and 2 bases from J, leaving 17 bases between. The CDR3 extends over 17 amino acids. Germline-derived CDR1 and CDR2 are SGHAT and FQNNGV. The DNA for the CDR3 is TGTGCCAGCAGCTTGCGGGACTCTAAGATTACCTACAATGAGCAGTTCTTC. Protein product: CASSLRDSKITYNEQFF.

The rearrangement joins TRBV7-9 to TRBJ1-3; 10 positions match TRBD1. The length of the CDR3 is 16 residues. V lost 3 bases, J lost 0 bases, and 2 bases stayed unmatched. Looked up from germline, CDR1 is SEHNR and CDR2 is FQNEAQ (reference sequence). CDR3 region: CASSLGQGSSGNTIYF. As DNA, the CDR3 is TGTGCCAGCAGCTTGGGACAGGGGTCCTCTGGAAACACCATATATTTT.

This clonotype showed up just once. The chain has TRBV18 and TRBJ1-1; no firm D call. From germline, CDR1 is KGHSH and CDR2 LQKENI. The CDR3 runs to 14 residues. Trimming left V 2 bases short and J 1 base short, with 8 bases between. CDR3 sequence reads: CASSPYTGNTEAFF. CDR3 nucleotide sequence: TGTGCCAGCTCACCATATACGGGGAACACTGAAGCTTTCTTT.

J is TRBJ2-7 and V is TRBV27; tentatively, D is TRBD1 (5 bases). Germline V gene sequence: CDR1 MNHEY, CDR2 SMNVEV (reference sequence). Trimming took 9 bases from V and 4 from J, leaving 19 bases between them. The CDR3 sequence is 14 residues long. The CDR3, as DNA: TGTGCCAGTAGAGAACAGGACATGGGATACGAGCAGTACTTC. Translation: CASREQDMGYEQYF.

CDR3 sequence: CASSQGISTQETQYF. CDR3 DNA: TGTGCCAGCAGCCAAGGGATTAGCACCCAAGAGACCCAGTACTTC. V gene TRBV3-1 combines with J gene TRBJ2-5, with D unclear. Trimming removed 1 base from V and 1 base from J, with 10 bases in between. The CDR3 has 15 amino acids. Germline values: CDR1 LGHDT, CDR2 YNNKEL (reference sequence).

DNA of the CDR3: TGTGCCAGCAGTTACTCTACGTGGGGCTACGAGCAGTACTTC. It specifies CASSYSTWGYEQYF. The chain employs TRBV6-5 and TRBJ2-7; D ambiguous. CDR3 length equals 14 residues. The germline V gene encodes CDR1 MNHEY and CDR2 SVGAGI. V lost 0 bases, J lost 3 bases, and 9 bases lay in between.